This T cell receptor beta chain is from a study of blood T cells in healthy people across ages. For this clonotype: Its antigen is still unknown.

A second PCR, run for about 7 to 12 cycles, used a sample-barcoded 5' primer plus a J-beta primer mix. One entry per CDR3 protein, called by TCRdb with MiXCR from the 5' RACE reads. Of about 510,000 distinct CDR3 sequences in the sample, around a quarter were seen once. Overall study findings and caveats: The CMV status of each donor remained undetermined, and this could have confounded shifts in expanded clonotypes.

V was cut by 4 bases and J by 1 base, with 13 bases left in between. This CDR3 has 15 residues. The V gene's germline CDR1 is SGHTA and CDR2 FQGNSA. The sample also formed part of further work on T cells of mothers and their children.

This sequence joins TRBV7-2 and TRBJ2-5; maybe TRBD2 (6 bases). This receptor was taken from a boy aged 2-9 years in good health. Sequenced sample: blood. The CDR3 sequence is CASSWAGPLQETQYF. CDR3 DNA sequence: TGTGCCAGCAGCTGGGCGGGGCCCCTCCAAGAGACCCAGTACTTC.